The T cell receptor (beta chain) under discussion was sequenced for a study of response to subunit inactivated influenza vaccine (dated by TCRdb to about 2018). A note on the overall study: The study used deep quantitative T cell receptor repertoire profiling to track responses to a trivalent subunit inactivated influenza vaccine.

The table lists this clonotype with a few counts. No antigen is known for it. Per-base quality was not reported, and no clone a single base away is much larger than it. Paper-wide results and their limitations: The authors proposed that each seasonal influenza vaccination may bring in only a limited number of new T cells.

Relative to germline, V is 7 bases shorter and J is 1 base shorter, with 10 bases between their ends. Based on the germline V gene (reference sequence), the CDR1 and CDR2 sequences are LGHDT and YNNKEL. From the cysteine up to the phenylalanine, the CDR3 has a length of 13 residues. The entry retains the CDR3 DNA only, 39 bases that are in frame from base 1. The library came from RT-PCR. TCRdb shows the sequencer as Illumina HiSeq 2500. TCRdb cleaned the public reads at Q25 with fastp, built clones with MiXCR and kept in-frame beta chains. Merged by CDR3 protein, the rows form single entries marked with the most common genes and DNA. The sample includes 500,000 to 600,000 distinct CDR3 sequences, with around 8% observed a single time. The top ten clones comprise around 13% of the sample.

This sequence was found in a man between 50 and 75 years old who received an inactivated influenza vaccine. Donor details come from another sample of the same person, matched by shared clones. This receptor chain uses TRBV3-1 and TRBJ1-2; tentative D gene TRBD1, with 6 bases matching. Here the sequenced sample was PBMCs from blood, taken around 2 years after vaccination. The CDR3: CASKDSLNYGYTF. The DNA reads TGTGCCAGCAAGGACAGCCTTAACTATGGCTACACCTTC.